A single sample gave rise to the 6 T cell receptor beta chains below, sequenced in a study of blood T cell repertoires in COVID-19. Only in-frame clones appear in the TCRdb table, and some are missing; sequencing was by immunoSEQ multiplex PCR. Altogether about 160,000 clones are present, about 80% being singletons, with the ten largest covering around 20%. Sequencing was performed on peripheral blood. These receptors were taken from a woman of 80 years or more with acute or convalescent COVID-19.

The chain employs TRBV7-3 and TRBJ2-1, with D tentatively TRBD1 (6 bases). This CDR3 spans 15 amino acids. Trimming shortened V by 4 bases and J by 4 bases, and 14 bases separated the two germline ends. Germline lookup yields CDR1 SGHTA and CDR2 FQGTGA. CDR3 nucleotide sequence: TGTGCCAGCAGCTCGCTACAAACAGGGTACAATGAGCAGTTCTTC. It translates to CASSSLQTGYNEQFF. The variable domain in full, completed from reference TRBV7-3 and TRBJ2-1, reads GAGVSQTPSNKVTEKGKYVELRCDPISGHTALYWYRQSLGQGPEFLIYFQGTGAADDSGLPNDRFFAVRPEGSVSTLKIQRTERGDSAVYLCASSSLQTGYNEQFFGPGTRLTVL.

In nucleotides, the CDR3 is TGTGCCAGCAGGGGACAGGGGGCCGACGAGCAGTACTTC. Residues: CASRGQGADEQYF. This chain links TRBV6-5 with TRBJ2-7, with 12 bases aligning to TRBD1. Germline V CDR1 and CDR2: MNHEY, SVGAGI. The CDR3 is made up of 13 amino acids. Unmatched junction bases numbered 2, after V lost 6 bases and J lost 5 bases.

V gene TRBV11-2 combines with J gene TRBJ1-4; D may be TRBD1 (5 bases). The CDR3 loop spans 13 amino acids. The V and J ends lost 6 bases and 8 bases respectively, with 13 bases between them. CDR1 SGHAT and CDR2 FQNNGV come from the germline V gene. The CDR3 loop reads CASRAGLIEKLFF. CDR3 in DNA: TGTGCCAGCAGGGCAGGGTTGATCGAAAAACTGTTTTTT. Drawing the rest from reference TRBV11-2 and TRBJ1-4, the complete variable domain is EAGVAQSPRYKIIEKRQSVAFWCNPISGHATLYWYQQILGQGPKLLIQFQNNGVVDDSQLPKDRFSAERLKGVDSTLKIQPAKLEDSAVYLCASRAGLIEKLFFGSGTQLSVL.

This chain joins TRBV28 and TRBJ2-1; no firm D call. Germline lookup yields CDR1 MDHEN and CDR2 SYDVKM. V dropped 2 bases and J dropped 9 bases, with 17 bases sitting between them. The CDR3 totals 15 residues. DNA of the CDR3: TGTGCCAGCAGTTTAGGCTGGGCCTCTGTGAGTGAGCAGTTCTTC. Its translation: CASSLGWASVSEQFF.

The chain employs TRBV12-3 or TRBV12-4 and TRBJ2-7; D uncertain. V lost 5 bases to trimming and J lost 6 bases, with 14 bases between them. CDR3 length: 13 residues. The CDR3 DNA is TGTGCCAGCAGTCCACTACACGGCTCCGAGCAGTACTTC. It specifies CASSPLHGSEQYF.

This chain uses TRBV5-1 with TRBJ1-1; D is unresolved. The CDR3 consists of 14 residues. V was pared by 1 base and J by 6 bases, with 13 bases between. The germline V gene has CDR1 SGHRS and CDR2 YFSETQ. The DNA of the CDR3 is TGCGCCAGCAGCTTGACAGATCGAGGGTCTGAAGCTTTCTTT. Amino acid sequence: CASSLTDRGSEAFF.